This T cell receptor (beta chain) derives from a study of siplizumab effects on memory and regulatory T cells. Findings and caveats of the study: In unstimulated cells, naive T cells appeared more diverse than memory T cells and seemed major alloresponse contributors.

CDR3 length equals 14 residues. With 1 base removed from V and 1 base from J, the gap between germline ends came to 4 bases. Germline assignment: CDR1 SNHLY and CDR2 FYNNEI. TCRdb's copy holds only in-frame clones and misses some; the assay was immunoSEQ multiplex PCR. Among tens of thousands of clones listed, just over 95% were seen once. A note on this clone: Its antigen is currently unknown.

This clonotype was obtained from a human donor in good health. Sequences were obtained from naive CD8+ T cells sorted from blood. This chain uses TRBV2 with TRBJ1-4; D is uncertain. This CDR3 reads CASSEGVTNEKLFF. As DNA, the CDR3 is TGTGCCAGCAGTGAAGGGGTAACTAATGAAAAACTGTTTTTT.